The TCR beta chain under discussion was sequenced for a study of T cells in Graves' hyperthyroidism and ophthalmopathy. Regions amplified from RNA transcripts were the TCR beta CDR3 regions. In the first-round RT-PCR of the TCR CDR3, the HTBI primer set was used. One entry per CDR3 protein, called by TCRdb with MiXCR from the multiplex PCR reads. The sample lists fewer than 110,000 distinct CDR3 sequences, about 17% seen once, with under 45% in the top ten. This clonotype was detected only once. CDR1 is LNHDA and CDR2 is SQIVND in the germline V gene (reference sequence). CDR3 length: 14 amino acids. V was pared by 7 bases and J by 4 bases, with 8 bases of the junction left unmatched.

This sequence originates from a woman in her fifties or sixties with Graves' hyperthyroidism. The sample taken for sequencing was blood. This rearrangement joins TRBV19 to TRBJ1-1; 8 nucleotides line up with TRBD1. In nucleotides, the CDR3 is TGTGCCAGTAAAGAGCCAGGGGGCTTCACTGAAGCTTTCTTT. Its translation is CASKEPGGFTEAFF.